These 22 T cell receptor beta chains were sequenced from one sample in a study of T cells in Graves' hyperthyroidism and ophthalmopathy. Amplification of TCR beta CDR3 regions was performed using RNA transcripts as template. TCR CDR3 regions were first amplified by RT-PCR with HTBI primers. MiXCR was run by TCRdb on the multiplex PCR reads, yielding one entry per CDR3 protein. Among about 690,000 distinct CDR3 sequences listed, 17% were seen once. The source material was blood. The receptors derive from a man aged 50-60 years with Graves' hyperthyroidism.

This chain links TRBV3-1 with TRBJ2-5; TRBD1 might be the D (6 bases). The CDR3 runs 14 residues. Between the trimmed V and J ends, which lost 2 bases and 4 bases, there was a span of 11 bases. Germline CDR1 and CDR2: LGHDT and YNNKEL (reference sequence). The CDR3 DNA follows: TGTGCCAGCAGCCAAAGGTCCAGGGGAGAGACCCAGTACTTC. Amino acids: CASSQRSRGETQYF.

This clonotype showed up just a few times. V usage is TRBV18 and J usage is TRBJ2-2, with 7 bases lining up with TRBD2. Germline V gives CDR1 KGHSH, CDR2 LQKENI. V trimming: 2 bases; J trimming: 5 bases; junction bases outside the gene matches: 11. CDR3 length: 17 residues. This chain's CDR3 is CASSPLFREAVTGELFF. CDR3 nucleotides: TGTGCCAGCTCACCATTGTTCCGGGAGGCGGTAACCGGGGAGCTGTTTTTT.

This clonotype has ten or more counts. The rearrangement uses TRBV27 and TRBJ1-1; D is uncertain. Germline V lookup: CDR1 MNHEY, CDR2 SMNVEV (reference sequence). The CDR3 consists of 15 residues. V gave up 6 bases and J gave up 0 bases, with 14 bases separating them. CDR3: CASRPLEGMNTEAFF. CDR3 sequence (DNA): TGTGCCAGCAGACCCCTTGAGGGAATGAACACTGAAGCTTTCTTT.

This rearrangement joins TRBV4-3 to TRBJ2-2, with D unclear. The V gene's germline CDR1 is LGHNA and CDR2 YSLEER. The CDR3 spans 13 residues. Trimming cost V 2 bases and J 8 bases, with 9 bases left between them. CDR3 in DNA: TGCGCCAGCAGCCAATCTAGGTGGGGGGAGCTGTTTTTT. Translation: CASSQSRWGELFF.

The gene calls are TRBV6-2 or TRBV6-3 and TRBJ2-1, with D possibly TRBD2 on 5 matching bases. The germline gives CDR1 MNHEY, CDR2 SVGEGT. V lost 8 bases and J lost 6, with 14 bases in between. The CDR3 sequence is 13 residues long. The CDR3 DNA reads TGTGCCAGCGTCGCGCGGGTTACCAATGAGCAGTTCTTC. Protein: CASVARVTNEQFF.

In its sample, this clonotype was seen many times. The chain uses TRBV2 and TRBJ1-3; D is possibly TRBD1 (5 bases). Trimming stripped 4 bases from V and 0 bases from J, with 13 bases between. The CDR3 consists of 16 residues. CDR1 is SNHLY and CDR2 is FYNNEI in the germline V gene. CDR3 coding DNA: TGTGCCAGCAGTGGGGGCGGTCCCAGCTCTGGAAACACCATATATTTT. It encodes CASSGGGPSSGNTIYF. Together with reference TRBV2 and TRBJ1-3, the CDR3 gives the full variable domain: EPEVTQTPSHQVTQMGQEVILRCVPISNHLYFYWYRQILGQKVEFLVSFYNNEISEKSEIFDDQFSVERPDGSNFTLKIRSTKLEDSAMYFCASSGGGPSSGNTIYFGEGSWLTVV.

This clonotype was detected many times. The CDR3 DNA sequence: TGTGCCATCAGTGCCGCACGGGAGCAGTACTTC. Its protein is CAISAAREQYF. The chain has TRBV10-3 and TRBJ2-7, with unresolved D. This CDR3 comprises 11 residues. Per germline, CDR1 ENHRY and CDR2 SYGVKD. V was trimmed by 4 bases and J by 7 bases, leaving 8 bases between them.

This clonotype was seen ten or more times. CDR3 bases: TGTGCCAGCAGTCTGGGGACAAACTCCTACAATGAGCAGTTCTTC. Translating it yields CASSLGTNSYNEQFF. The chain uses TRBV7-9 and TRBJ2-1, with D perhaps TRBD1 (6 bases). V lost 6 bases, J lost 0 bases, and 12 bases lay in between. The CDR3 consists of 15 residues. CDR1 and CDR2 (germline): SEHNR, FQNEAQ (reference sequence).

The rearrangement joins TRBV20-1 to TRBJ1-2; no clear D gene. CDR1 and CDR2 (germline): DFQATT, SNEGSKA (reference sequence). V lost 5 bases and J 3 bases, leaving 16 bases between the germline ends. This CDR3 has 14 residues. As DNA, the CDR3 is TGCAGTGCTCCCACGTCCTACGGCGACTATGGCTACACCTTC. This encodes CSAPTSYGDYGYTF.

CDR3 in DNA: TGTGCCATCAGTTACAGGGGGTCGGACACTGAAGCTTTCTTT. Translation: CAISYRGSDTEAFF. The chain combines TRBV10-3 with TRBJ1-1; 8 nucleotides align to TRBD1. V lost 5 bases and J lost 3; bases outside the gene matches: 5. Germline V lookup: CDR1 ENHRY, CDR2 SYGVKD. The CDR3 is 14 residues long.

A note on this clonotype: Given a much more abundant clone one base away, this may be a read error. The CDR3 does not end in the conserved phenylalanine or tryptophan, so this is likely a read error. The chain has TRBV7-3 and TRBJ2-1; no clear D. Trimming shortened V by 5 bases and J by 4 bases, and 15 bases separated the two germline ends. The CDR3 consists of 15 residues. Germline values: CDR1 SGHTA, CDR2 FQGTGA. Here the CDR3 DNA reads TGTGCCAGCAGCCTAGAATCAGCGCCGTACAATGAGCAGTTCCTC. Translating it yields CASSLESAPYNEQFL.

In its sample, this clonotype was seen many times. The chain recombines TRBV7-8 with TRBJ1-1, with D perhaps matching TRBD1 (6 bases). The CDR3 contains 15 residues. Germline V gene data show CDR1 as SGHVS and CDR2 as FQNEAQ. The germline V and J ends were trimmed by 2 bases and 0 bases, with 10 bases remaining between them. The CDR3 sequence is CASSLMGAMNTEAFF. CDR3 in DNA: TGTGCCAGCAGCTTAATGGGGGCGATGAACACTGAAGCTTTCTTT.

With regard to this clonotype: A much bigger clone sits one base away, suggesting this may be a read error. The V call is TRBV2, the J call TRBJ2-1; 14 bases line up with TRBD2. The CDR3 covers 15 residues. Germline CDR1 and CDR2: SNHLY and FYNNEI. CDR3 protein: CPSRGLAGELSEQFF. The CDR3, as DNA: TGTCCCAGCCGGGGACTAGCGGGAGAATTGAGTGAGCAGTTCTTC.

As to this clonotype: A junction boundary mismatches the germline segment, possibly from a read error. The chain recombines TRBV27 with TRBJ2-6; D could derive from TRBD1 or TRBD2 (5 bases each). Per the germline V gene, CDR1 is MNHEY and CDR2 is SMNVEV (reference sequence). CDR3 length: 17 residues. CDR3 sequence reads: CDSSPPWDGSGANVLTF. The CDR3 DNA reads as TGTGACAGCAGTCCCCCCTGGGACGGCTCTGGGGCCAACGTCCTGACTTTC.

The gene calls are TRBV19 and TRBJ1-2, with 7 bases matching TRBD1. The CDR3 totals 14 residues. Germline V gene lookup returns CDR1 LNHDA and CDR2 SQIVND (reference sequence). After removal of 5 bases from V and 1 base from J, the junction contained 4 bases not matched to a gene. The CDR3: CASSDRVGNYGYTF. The DNA of the CDR3 is TGTGCCAGTAGTGACAGGGTCGGTAACTATGGCTACACCTTC.

The chain recombines TRBV30 with TRBJ1-3, with D possibly matching TRBD1 (5 bases). Germline-derived CDR1 and CDR2 are GTSNPN and SVGIG (reference sequence). This CDR3 is 14 amino acids long. Trimming cost V 2 bases and J 2 bases, with 10 bases left between them. The CDR3 loop is CAWSRLTAGNTIYF. The CDR3 nucleotides are TGTGCCTGGAGTCGATTGACAGCTGGAAACACCATATATTTT.

This clonotype was picked up a small number of times. This may be a read error, as it is one base from a much larger clone. This chain connects TRBV2 to TRBJ2-3; 9 bases agree with TRBD2. The germline V gene encodes CDR1 SNHLY and CDR2 FYNNEI. The trim removed 5 bases at V and 3 bases at J, leaving 6 bases unmatched. CDR3 size: 15 residues. The CDR3 is CASSFLAGTTDTQYF. The CDR3 coding sequence is TGTGCCAGCAGTTTCCTAGCGGGAACTACAGATACGCAGTATTTT. Using reference TRBV2 and TRBJ2-3 for the parts outside the CDR3, the full variable domain is EPEVTQTPSHQVTQMGQEVILRCVPISNHLYFYWYRQILGQKVEFLVSFYNNEISEKSEIFDDQFSVERPDGSNFTLKIRSTKLEDSAMYFCASSFLAGTTDTQYFGPGTRLTVL.

DNA for the CDR3: TGTGCCATCAGTGAGCGGCTAGCGGGAGGTGGCACAGATACGCAGTATTTT. Residues: CAISERLAGGGTDTQYF. The genes are TRBV10-3 and TRBJ2-3, with TRBD2 matching over 11 bases. Germline trimming cut 2 bases from V and 1 base from J; bases unmatched to any gene: 5. CDR3 length: 17 residues. Germline V gives CDR1 ENHRY, CDR2 SYGVKD.

This clonotype was observed a few times. The J gene is TRBJ2-2, the V gene TRBV7-9; tentatively, D is TRBD2 (6 bases). Germline V gives CDR1 SEHNR, CDR2 FQNEAQ (reference sequence). CDR3 size: 12 residues. The CDR3 nucleotides are TGTGGCCCCTTGGAGGGCACCGGGGAGCTGTTTTTT. Encoded protein: CGPLEGTGELFF.

This clonotype has at least ten counts. V is TRBV6-1 and J is TRBJ2-7; weak D call: TRBD1 (5 bases). Germline V gives CDR1 MNHNS, CDR2 SASEGT. V lost 5 bases and J lost 2, with 19 bases in between. The length of the CDR3 is 16 residues. The CDR3 sequence is CASSSYVDSKTYEQYF. The CDR3 nucleotides are TGTGCCAGCAGTTCCTACGTTGACAGCAAAACCTACGAGCAGTACTTC.

This clonotype was counted only a few times. This rearrangement joins TRBV27 to TRBJ1-2, with D unclear. The CDR3 is 13 amino acids. Trimming pared 0 bases from V and 5 bases from J, leaving 7 bases between. Germline assignment: CDR1 MNHEY and CDR2 SMNVEV (reference sequence). This chain's CDR3 is CASSLSGKYGYTF. For the CDR3, the DNA is TGTGCCAGCAGTTTATCCGGGAAGTATGGCTACACCTTC.

This clonotype was seen ten or more times. The gene calls are TRBV19 and TRBJ1-1; possibly TRBD1 for D (5 bases). The length of the CDR3 is 16 residues. Deletions cut 1 base from V and 5 bases from J, with 17 bases between. The germline V gene encodes CDR1 LNHDA and CDR2 SQIVND (reference sequence). The CDR3 protein is CASSIGPTGPRTEAFF. The CDR3 bases are TGTGCCAGTAGTATAGGACCCACGGGACCTCGGACTGAAGCTTTCTTT. Full variable domain (rest looked up from reference TRBV19 and TRBJ1-1): DGGITQSPKYLFRKEGQNVTLSCEQNLNHDAMYWYRQDPGQGLRLIYYSQIVNDFQKGDIAEGYSVSREKKESFPLTVTSAQKNPTAFYLCASSIGPTGPRTEAFFGQGTRLTVV.